The entry that follows covers one T cell receptor beta chain sequence. Its target is unknown. The CDR3 covers 15 residues. Germline V gene sequence: CDR1 MDHEN, CDR2 SYDVKM. V lost 6 bases and J lost 4, with 18 bases in between. No neoadjuvant therapy was given to the selected pancreatic ductal adenocarcinoma patients before their surgery. Sequencing was performed with immunoSEQ multiplex PCR; in TCRdb, only in-frame clones are kept and a portion is missing. The sample records over 8,500 clones, roughly two thirds being singletons. The sample belongs to a study of T cells in pancreatic ductal adenocarcinoma. The study, taken as a whole, reports: The resected pancreatic cancer cohort was biased toward the minority with early-stage disease. Tumors hold more CD45RO+ effector T cells, which may bias toward lower diversity. Tumor samples had fewer productive templates and 6.5 to 10-fold fewer unique clonotypes than blood.

The V gene is TRBV28, the J gene TRBJ1-1, with D possibly matching TRBD1 (6 bases). This receptor was obtained from a human donor with pancreatic ductal adenocarcinoma. The sequenced material came from pancreatic tumor tissue. The CDR3 nucleotides read TGTGCCAGCAGCCGTCTACAGGGTACGGGCACTGAAGCTTTCTTT. It encodes CASSRLQGTGTEAFF.